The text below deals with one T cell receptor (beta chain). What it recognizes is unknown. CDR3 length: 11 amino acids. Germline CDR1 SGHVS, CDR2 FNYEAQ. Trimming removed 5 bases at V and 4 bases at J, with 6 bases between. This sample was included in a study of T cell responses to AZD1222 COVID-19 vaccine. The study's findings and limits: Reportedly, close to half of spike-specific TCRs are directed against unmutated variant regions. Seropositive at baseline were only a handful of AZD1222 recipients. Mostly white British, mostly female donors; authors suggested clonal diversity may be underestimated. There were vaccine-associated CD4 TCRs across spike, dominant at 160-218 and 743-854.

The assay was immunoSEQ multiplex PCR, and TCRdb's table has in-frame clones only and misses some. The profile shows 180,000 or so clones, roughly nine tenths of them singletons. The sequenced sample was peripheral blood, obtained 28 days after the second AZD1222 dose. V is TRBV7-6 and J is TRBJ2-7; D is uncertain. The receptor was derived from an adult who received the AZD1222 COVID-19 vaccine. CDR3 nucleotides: TGTGCCAGCAGCCCGTCTTACGAGCAGTACTTC. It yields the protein CASSPSYEQYF. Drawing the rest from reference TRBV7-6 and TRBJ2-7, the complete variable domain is GAGVSQSPRYKVTKRGQDVALRCDPISGHVSLYWYRQALGQGPEFLTYFNYEAQQDKSGLPNDRFSAERPEGSISTLTIQRTEQRDSAMYRCASSPSYEQYFGPGTRLTVT.